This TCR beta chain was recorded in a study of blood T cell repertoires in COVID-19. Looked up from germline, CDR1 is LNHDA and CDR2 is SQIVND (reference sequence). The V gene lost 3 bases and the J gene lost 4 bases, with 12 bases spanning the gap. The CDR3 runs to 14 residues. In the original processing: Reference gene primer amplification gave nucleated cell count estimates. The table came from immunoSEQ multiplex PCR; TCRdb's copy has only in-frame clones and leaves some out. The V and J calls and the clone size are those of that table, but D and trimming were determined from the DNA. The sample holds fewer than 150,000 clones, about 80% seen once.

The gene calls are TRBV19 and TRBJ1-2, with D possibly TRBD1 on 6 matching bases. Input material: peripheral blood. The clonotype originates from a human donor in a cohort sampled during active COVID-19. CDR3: CASSIDRNSYGYTF. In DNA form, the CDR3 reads TGTGCCAGTAGTATTGACAGGAATTCCTATGGCTACACCTTC.